This T cell receptor (beta chain) was obtained from a study of T cells in Graves' hyperthyroidism and ophthalmopathy (dated 2019 in TCRdb). Turning to the overall study: Peripheral blood was sampled at the time of initial diagnosis, prior to any treatment. TCR V-J signatures able to tell the groups apart were searched for in a discovery cohort of 90 to 100 patients, of whom more than 40 had Graves' ophthalmopathy and 55 to 60 had stable Graves' hyperthyroidism. Prospective prediction of ophthalmopathy was tested in an independent validation cohort consisting of some 20 hyperthyroidism patients and around 17 patients who later progressed to ophthalmopathy. The roughly 100 discovery patients were randomly split 7:3 into training and test sets. In addition, the study compared T-cell repertoires in thyroid tissue and in blood from six Graves' hyperthyroidism patients. Once sampling was done, hyperthyroidism patients were given methimazole at a starting dose of 30 mg daily, whereas ophthalmopathy patients were given high-dose intravenous methylprednisolone. According to the paper, TCR Vbeta CDR3 sequencing was carried out on about 140 peripheral blood samples, which came from under 50 ophthalmopathy, 70 to 80 hyperthyroidism and some 17 progressor patients.

Study-wide findings and limitations: A model built on a 13 V-J signature distinguished ophthalmopathy from stable hyperthyroidism, reaching over 85% sensitivity and about 81% specificity in cross-validation and 80%/75% in testing. Sample size was not statistically predetermined, and investigators were not blinded to group allocation. Most expanded thyroid clonotypes (frequency above 0.001) were also detected in blood, a finding suggesting that blood repertoires may reflect thyroid immune responses. In validation, the model predicted progression to ophthalmopathy a median of around 6.5 months before onset, with approximately 68% sensitivity and almost 75% specificity.

From cysteine to phenylalanine, the CDR3 is 14 amino acids long. Only the CDR3 portion is preserved as DNA: 42 bases, with reading frame beginning at the first base. V loses 3 bases, J loses 1 base, and the germline ends lie 10 bases apart. According to the germline V gene (reference sequence), CDR1 reads LNHNV and CDR2 reads YYDKDF. In the case of this clonotype: The clone's antigen remains unknown. One base away there is no much larger clone; base qualities are not given.

The TCR beta CDR3 regions were amplified from the RNA transcripts. A first-round RT-PCR of the TCR CDR3 used the HTBI primer set with the Qiagen OneStep RT-PCR kit. Libraries were constructed in a second round of multiplex PCR, after which size selection and purification were carried out. Paired-end sequencing of the libraries was performed with 100 bp reads on an Illumina HiSeq2000. In the authors' own workflow: SOAPnuke was used to process the raw data, with reads discarded if the reads contained adapters or uncalled bases, had a mean Phred below 15, or lacked an exact constant-primer or identifier match. COPE v1.2.5 was used to merge the high-quality paired reads, and each unique nucleotide sequence was defined as a clonotype. Clonotypes were aligned to IMGT TRBV, TRBD and TRBJ reference segments using MiTCR v1.1. Only V-J combinations with frequency above 0.0001, covering 99.2% of repertoires, were analysed. A TCS score was defined as the ratio between F50 (clonal expansion) and ExV (chaos), using BLOSUM62-based TCRdist between CDR3 peptides within each V-J. Welch's t-statistics and random forest reduced 500 to 550 V-J features to roughly 13, which were used in a naive Bayes classifier (R e1071). The public reads were run again by TCRdb, first through fastp at Q25 and then through MiXCR, and only productive beta chains were kept. Records with the same CDR3 protein are collapsed into one entry carrying the most frequent genes and DNA. TCRdb's processing, not the authors' own work, is the source of the V and J calls. The sample table shows fewer than 450,000 distinct CDR3 sequences, and approximately 17% are seen once. 34% of the sample is in the top ten clones.

Hyperthyroidism patients were aged 18 to 65 years and newly diagnosed, with disease duration of less than 2 months. Any patient with an uncontrolled infection, another autoimmune disease, pregnancy or lactation was excluded. Diagnoses were established on the basis of clinical symptoms, serum thyroxine and TRAb, thyroid ultrasound, and orbital computed tomography. Blood from progressor patients was drawn when they were first diagnosed with hyperthyroidism, before any ophthalmopathy symptoms appeared. PBMCs were isolated from roughly 10 ml of fresh peripheral blood by Ficoll-Paque density gradient centrifugation. Progressor patients were first diagnosed with Graves' hyperthyroidism and then developed ophthalmopathy during follow-up. Total RNA was extracted using Trizol reagent, and RNA quality was assessed on an Agilent 2100 Bioanalyzer.

The clonotype comes from a woman aged 30 to 39 with Graves' hyperthyroidism that later progressed to Graves' ophthalmopathy. Sequenced: blood. The sequence is built from TRBV15 and TRBJ2-7; there is no confident call for the D gene. The CDR3 protein sequence reads: CATSSGYGSYEQYF. The base sequence is TGTGCCACCAGCAGTGGGTACGGATCCTACGAGCAGTACTTC.